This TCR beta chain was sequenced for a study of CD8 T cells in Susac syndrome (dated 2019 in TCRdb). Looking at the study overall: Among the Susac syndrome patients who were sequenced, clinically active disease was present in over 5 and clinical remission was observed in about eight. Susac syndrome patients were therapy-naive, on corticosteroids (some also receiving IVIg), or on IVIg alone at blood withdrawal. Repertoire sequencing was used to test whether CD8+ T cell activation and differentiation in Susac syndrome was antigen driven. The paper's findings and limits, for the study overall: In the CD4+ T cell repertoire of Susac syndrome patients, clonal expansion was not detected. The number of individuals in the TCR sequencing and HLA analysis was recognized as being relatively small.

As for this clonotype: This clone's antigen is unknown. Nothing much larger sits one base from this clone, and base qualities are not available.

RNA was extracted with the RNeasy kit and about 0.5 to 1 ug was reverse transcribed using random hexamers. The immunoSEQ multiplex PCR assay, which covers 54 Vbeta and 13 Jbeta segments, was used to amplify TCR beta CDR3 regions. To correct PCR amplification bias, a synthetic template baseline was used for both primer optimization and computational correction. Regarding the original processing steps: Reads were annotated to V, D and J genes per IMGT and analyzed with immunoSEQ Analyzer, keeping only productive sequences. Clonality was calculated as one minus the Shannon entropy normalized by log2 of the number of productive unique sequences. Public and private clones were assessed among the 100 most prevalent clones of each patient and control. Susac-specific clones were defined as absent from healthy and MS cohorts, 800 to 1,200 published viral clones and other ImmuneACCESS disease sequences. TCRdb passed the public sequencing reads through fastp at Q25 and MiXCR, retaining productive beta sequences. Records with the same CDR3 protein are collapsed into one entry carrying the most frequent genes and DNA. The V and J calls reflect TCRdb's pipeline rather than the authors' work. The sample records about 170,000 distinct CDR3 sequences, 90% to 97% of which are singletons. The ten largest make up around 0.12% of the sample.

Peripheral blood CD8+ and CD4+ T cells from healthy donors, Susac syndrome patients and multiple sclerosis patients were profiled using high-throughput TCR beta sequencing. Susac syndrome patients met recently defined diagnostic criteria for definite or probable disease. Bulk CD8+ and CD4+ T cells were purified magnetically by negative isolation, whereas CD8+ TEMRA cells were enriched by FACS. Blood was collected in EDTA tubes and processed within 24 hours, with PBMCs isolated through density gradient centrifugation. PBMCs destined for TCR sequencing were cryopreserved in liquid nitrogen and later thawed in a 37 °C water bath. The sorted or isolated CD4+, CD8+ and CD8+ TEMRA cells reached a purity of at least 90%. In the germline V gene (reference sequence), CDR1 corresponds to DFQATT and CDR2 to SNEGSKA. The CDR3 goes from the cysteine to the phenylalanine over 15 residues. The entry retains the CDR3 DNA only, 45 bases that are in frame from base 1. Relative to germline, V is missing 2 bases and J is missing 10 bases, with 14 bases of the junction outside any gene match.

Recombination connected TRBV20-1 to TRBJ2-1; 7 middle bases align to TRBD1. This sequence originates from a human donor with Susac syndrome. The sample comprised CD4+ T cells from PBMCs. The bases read TGCAGTGCTAGAAGAAGGACAGGCGGATGGAAGGAGCAGTTCTTC. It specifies CSARRRTGGWKEQFF.